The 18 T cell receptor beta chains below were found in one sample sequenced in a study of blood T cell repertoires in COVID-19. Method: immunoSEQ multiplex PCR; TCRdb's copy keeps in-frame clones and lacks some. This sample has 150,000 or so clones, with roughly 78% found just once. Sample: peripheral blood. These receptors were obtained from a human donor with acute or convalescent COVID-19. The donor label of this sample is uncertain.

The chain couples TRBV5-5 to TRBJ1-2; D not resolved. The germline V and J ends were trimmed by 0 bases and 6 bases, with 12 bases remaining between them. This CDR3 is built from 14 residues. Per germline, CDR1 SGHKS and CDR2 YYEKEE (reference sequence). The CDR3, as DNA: TGTGCCAGCAGCTTGGTCGTCCCCGAGGATGGCTACACCTTC. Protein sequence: CASSLVVPEDGYTF. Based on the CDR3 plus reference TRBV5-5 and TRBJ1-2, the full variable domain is DAGVTQSPTHLIKTRGQQVTLRCSPISGHKSVSWYQQVLGQGPQFIFQYYEKEERGRGNFPDRFSARQFPNYSSELNVNALLLGDSALYLCASSLVVPEDGYTFGSGTRLTVV.

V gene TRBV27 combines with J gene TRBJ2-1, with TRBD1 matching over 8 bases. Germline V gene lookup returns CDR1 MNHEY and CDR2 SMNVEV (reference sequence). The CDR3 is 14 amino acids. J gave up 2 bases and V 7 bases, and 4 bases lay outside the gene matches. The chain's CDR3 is CASTGQGTYNEQFF. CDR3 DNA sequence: TGTGCCAGCACAGGACAGGGAACCTACAATGAGCAGTTCTTC.

This chain's CDR3 is CASSLAGGTNTQYF. The DNA for the CDR3 is TGTGCCAGCAGCCTGGCGGGGGGAACGAATACGCAGTATTTT. This chain connects TRBV7-8 to TRBJ2-3; the match to TRBD2 covers 8 bases. Germline CDR1 is SGHVS and CDR2 is FQNEAQ. V lost 5 bases, J lost 7 bases, and 8 bases stayed unmatched. The CDR3 spans 14 residues.

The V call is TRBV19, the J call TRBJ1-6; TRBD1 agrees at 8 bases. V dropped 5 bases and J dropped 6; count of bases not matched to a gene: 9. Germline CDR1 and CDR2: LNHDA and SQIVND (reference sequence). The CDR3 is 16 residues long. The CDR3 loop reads CASSLQQGASNSPLHF. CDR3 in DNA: TGTGCCAGTAGTCTACAGCAGGGGGCGAGTAATTCACCCCTCCACTTT.

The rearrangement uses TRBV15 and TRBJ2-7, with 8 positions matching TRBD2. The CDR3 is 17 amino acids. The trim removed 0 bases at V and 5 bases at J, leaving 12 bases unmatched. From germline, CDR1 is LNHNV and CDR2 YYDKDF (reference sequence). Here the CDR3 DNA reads TGTGCCACCAGCAGAGAGGGCGTCAGCGGGGGAGTCAACGAGCAGTACTTC. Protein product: CATSREGVSGGVNEQYF.

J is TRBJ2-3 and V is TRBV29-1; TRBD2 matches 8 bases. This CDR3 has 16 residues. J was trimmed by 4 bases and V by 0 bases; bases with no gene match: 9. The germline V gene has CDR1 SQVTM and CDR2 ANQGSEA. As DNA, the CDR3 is TGCAGCGTTGAAGACACGGGGGGGCTTGTCGCAGATACGCAGTATTTT. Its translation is CSVEDTGGLVADTQYF.

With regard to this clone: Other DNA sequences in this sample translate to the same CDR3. The CDR3 nucleotides are TGTGCCAGCAGTGGAGCGGGGAGTGGTAATCAGCCCCAGCATTTT. Its translation is CASSGAGSGNQPQHF. The chain links TRBV6-1 to TRBJ1-5; D is uncertain. Per germline, CDR1 MNHNS and CDR2 SASEGT. The CDR3 runs 15 residues. V was clipped by 4 bases and J by 4 bases, with 14 bases between them.

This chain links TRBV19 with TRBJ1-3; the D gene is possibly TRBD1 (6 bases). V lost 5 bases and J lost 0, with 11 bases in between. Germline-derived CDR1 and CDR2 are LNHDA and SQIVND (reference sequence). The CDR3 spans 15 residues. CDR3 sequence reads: CASSATGFSGNTIYF. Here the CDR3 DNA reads TGTGCCAGTAGTGCGACAGGCTTCTCTGGAAACACCATATATTTT.

This CDR3 is CASSLTGGMGTDTQYF. CDR3 in DNA: TGTGCCAGCAGCTTGACAGGGGGTATGGGTACAGATACGCAGTATTTT. The chain carries TRBV5-4 and TRBJ2-3; 8 nucleotides line up with TRBD1. The germline V gene has CDR1 SGHNT and CDR2 YYREEE (reference sequence). V shed 1 base and J 3 bases; nucleotides not matched to a gene: 7. This CDR3 contains 16 residues.

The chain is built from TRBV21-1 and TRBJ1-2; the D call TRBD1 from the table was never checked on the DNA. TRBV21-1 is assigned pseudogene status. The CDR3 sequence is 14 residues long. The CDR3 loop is CASSKIRQGDGYTF. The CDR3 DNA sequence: TGTGCCAGCAGCAAAATTAGACAGGGGGATGGCTACACCTTC.

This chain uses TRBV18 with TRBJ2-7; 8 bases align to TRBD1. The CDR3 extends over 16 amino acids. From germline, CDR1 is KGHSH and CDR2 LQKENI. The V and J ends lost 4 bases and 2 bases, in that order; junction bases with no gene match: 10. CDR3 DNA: TGTGCCAGCTCACTGGGACGCAGGGGGCCCGCCTACGAGCAGTACTTC. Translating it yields CASSLGRRGPAYEQYF.

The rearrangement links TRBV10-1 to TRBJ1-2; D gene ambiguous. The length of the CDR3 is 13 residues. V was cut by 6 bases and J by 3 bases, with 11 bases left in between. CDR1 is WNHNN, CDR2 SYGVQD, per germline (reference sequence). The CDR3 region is CASSPGIDYGYTF. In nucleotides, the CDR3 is TGCGCCAGCAGCCCCGGGATCGACTATGGCTACACCTTC.

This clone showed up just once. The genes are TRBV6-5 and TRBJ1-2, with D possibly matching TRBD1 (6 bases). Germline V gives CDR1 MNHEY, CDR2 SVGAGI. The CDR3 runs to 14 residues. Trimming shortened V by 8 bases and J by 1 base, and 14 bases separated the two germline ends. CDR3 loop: CASGGRGDNYGYTF. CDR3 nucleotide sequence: TGTGCCAGCGGGGGCCGGGGCGATAACTATGGCTACACCTTC.

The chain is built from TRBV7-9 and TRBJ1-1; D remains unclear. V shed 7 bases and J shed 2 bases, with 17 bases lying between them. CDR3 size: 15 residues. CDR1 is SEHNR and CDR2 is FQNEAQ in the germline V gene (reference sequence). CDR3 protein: CASTISGAGNTEAFF. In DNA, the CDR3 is TGTGCCAGCACCATATCTGGAGCGGGTAACACTGAAGCTTTCTTT. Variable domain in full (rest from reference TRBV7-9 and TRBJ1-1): DTGVSQNPRHKITKRGQNVTFRCDPISEHNRLYWYRQTLGQGPEFLTYFQNEAQLEKSRLLSDRFSAERPKGSFSTLEIQRTEQGDSAMYLCASTISGAGNTEAFFGQGTRLTVV.

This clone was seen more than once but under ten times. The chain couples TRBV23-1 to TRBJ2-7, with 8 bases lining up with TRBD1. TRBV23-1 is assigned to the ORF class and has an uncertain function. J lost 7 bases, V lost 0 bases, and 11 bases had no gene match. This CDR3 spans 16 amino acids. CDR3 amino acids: CASSQSLSRGQREQYF. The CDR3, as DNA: TGCGCCAGCAGTCAATCCCTTAGCAGGGGGCAAAGAGAGCAGTACTTC.

CDR3 nucleotides: TGCAGTGCCGGGACAAATGGCTACACCTTC. Its translation is CSAGTNGYTF. The chain uses TRBV20-1 and TRBJ1-2, with D perhaps matching TRBD1 (6 bases). The V and J ends lost 6 bases and 6 bases respectively, with 8 bases between them. The CDR3 totals 10 residues. The germline V gene encodes CDR1 DFQATT and CDR2 SNEGSKA (reference sequence).

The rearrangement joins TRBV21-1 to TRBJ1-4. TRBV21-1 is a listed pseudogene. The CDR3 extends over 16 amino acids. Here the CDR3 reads CASNHKQEGKNEKLFF. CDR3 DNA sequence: TGTGCCAGCAATCATAAACAGGAGGGGAAGAATGAAAAACTGTTTTTT.

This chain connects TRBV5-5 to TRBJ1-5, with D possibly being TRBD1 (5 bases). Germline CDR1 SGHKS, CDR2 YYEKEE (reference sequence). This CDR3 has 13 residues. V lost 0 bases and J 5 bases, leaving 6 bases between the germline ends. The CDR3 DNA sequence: TGTGCCAGCAGCTTGGCGGGGGATCAGCCCCAGCATTTT. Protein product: CASSLAGDQPQHF.